This T cell receptor beta chain was sequenced for a study of T cell responses to AZD1222 COVID-19 vaccine. Study-level findings and limits: Regions 160-218 and 743-854 held dominance among vaccine-associated CD4 TCRs, which spanned spike.

Profiled with immunoSEQ multiplex PCR; TCRdb holds only in-frame clones, not every one. The table lists over 85,000 clones, about 88% of them singletons. Looked up from germline, CDR1 is GTSNPN and CDR2 is SVGIG (reference sequence). The CDR3 spans 17 residues. V dropped 4 bases and J dropped 7; count of bases not matched to a gene: 12. This clone was seen a single time. Its target is unknown. The source was peripheral blood, collected 28 days after the second AZD1222 dose. This chain uses TRBV30 with TRBJ2-1; 14 nucleotides agree with TRBD2. The sequence derives from an adult who received the AZD1222 COVID-19 vaccine. The CDR3 sequence is CAWTTPGLAGVWNEQFF. CDR3 bases: TGTGCCTGGACTACTCCGGGACTAGCGGGAGTTTGGAATGAGCAGTTCTTC.